The clone carrying this T cell receptor (beta chain) was detected only once. Other DNA sequences within the sample encode an identical CDR3. The record originates from a study of blood T cell repertoires in COVID-19. As for the study in general: The samples span acute and convalescent COVID-19 from the United States, Italy and Spain. From T cells, B-cell-depleted T cells, or PBMCs came the material, which was cDNA or gDNA.

V lost 3 bases and J lost 4; bases outside the gene matches: 1. Germline CDR1 and CDR2: KGHSH and LQKENI. The CDR3 sequence is 15 residues long. Methods used by the authors: Amplification of reference gene primers provided the estimated nucleated cell counts. Sequencing used immunoSEQ multiplex PCR; TCRdb keeps in-frame clones, though not all of them. V and J calls plus clone size are reproduced from that table; the DNA served to infer D and trimming. The sample holds over 250,000 clones, over 75% seen once. The TCR comes from a human donor in a cohort sampled during active COVID-19. The V call is TRBV18, the J call TRBJ2-1; 12 bases are shared with TRBD2. The sample taken for sequencing was peripheral blood. This CDR3 is CASSPGLAGYNEQFF. CDR3 DNA: TGTGCCAGCTCACCTGGACTAGCGGGATACAATGAGCAGTTCTTC.